This TCR beta chain was recovered during a study of T cell repertoires in cytomegalovirus infection. On the study more broadly: In public TCR beta signatures, there were indications of both CMV infection and matching HLA type. Study conclusions and caveats: What dominated the ex vivo response were HLA-C-restricted CMV-specific TCR beta clonotypes. Of the TCR beta families, the public ones yielded a cumulative frequency that identified carriers of CMV plus the relevant HLA.

A remark on this clonotype: Its specificity is unknown.

The CDR3 spans 15 residues. The germline V and J ends were trimmed by 2 bases and 3 bases, with 11 bases remaining between them. Germline V gene lookup returns CDR1 SGHVS and CDR2 FNYEAQ. TCRdb fed the reads into MiXCR, producing one record per CDR3 protein. The sample contains about 60,000 distinct CDR3 sequences, about 30% of which appear only once. The V call is TRBV7-6, the J call TRBJ1-3; weak D call: TRBD1 (5 bases). The TCR originated in a human donor in good health (CMV status not recorded). Some clones in this sample may be carry-over from other donors' samples. Sequencing was performed on PBMCs, sequenced either directly or after in vitro stimulation (not recorded which). CDR3 region: CASSLRKGVGNTIYF. Written as DNA, the CDR3 is TGTGCCAGCAGCTTAAGGAAAGGGGTTGGAAACACCATATATTTT.